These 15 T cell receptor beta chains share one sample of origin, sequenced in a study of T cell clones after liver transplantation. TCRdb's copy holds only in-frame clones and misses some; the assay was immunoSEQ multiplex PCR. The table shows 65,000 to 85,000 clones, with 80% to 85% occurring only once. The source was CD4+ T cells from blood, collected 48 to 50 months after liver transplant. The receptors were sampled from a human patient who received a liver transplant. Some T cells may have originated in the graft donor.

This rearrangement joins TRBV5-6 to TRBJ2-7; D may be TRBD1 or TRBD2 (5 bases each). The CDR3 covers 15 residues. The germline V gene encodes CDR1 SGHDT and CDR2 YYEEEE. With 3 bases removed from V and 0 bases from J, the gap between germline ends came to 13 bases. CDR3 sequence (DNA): TGTGCCAGCAGCTCCTCTTCAGGGAGCTCCTACGAGCAGTACTTC. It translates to CASSSSSGSSYEQYF.

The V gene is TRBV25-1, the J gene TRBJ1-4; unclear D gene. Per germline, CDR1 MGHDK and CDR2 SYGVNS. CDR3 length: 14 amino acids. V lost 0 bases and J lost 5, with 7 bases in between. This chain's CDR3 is CASSEYKRNEKLFF. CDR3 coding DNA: TGTGCCAGCAGTGAATATAAGAGGAATGAAAAACTGTTTTTT.

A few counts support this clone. The CDR3, as DNA: TGTGCCATCAGGGAACAGCCGACCGGGGAGCTGTTTTTT. Protein product: CAIREQPTGELFF. The chain uses TRBV10-3 and TRBJ2-2, with D uncertain. CDR3 size: 13 residues. Per germline, CDR1 ENHRY and CDR2 SYGVKD. V shed 6 bases and J shed 5 bases, with 10 bases lying between them.

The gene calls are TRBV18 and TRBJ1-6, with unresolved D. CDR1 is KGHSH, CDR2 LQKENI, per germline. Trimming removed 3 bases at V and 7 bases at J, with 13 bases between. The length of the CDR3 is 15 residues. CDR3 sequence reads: CASSPGPLPNSPLHF. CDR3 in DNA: TGTGCCAGCTCACCCGGGCCCCTACCCAATTCACCCCTCCACTTT.

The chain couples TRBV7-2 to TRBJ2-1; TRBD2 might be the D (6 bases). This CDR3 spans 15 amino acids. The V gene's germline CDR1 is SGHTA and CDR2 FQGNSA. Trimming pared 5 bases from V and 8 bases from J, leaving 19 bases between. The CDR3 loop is CASSRAAGRSDEQFF. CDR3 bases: TGTGCCAGCAGCCGAGCGGCAGGGAGGTCGGATGAGCAGTTCTTC.

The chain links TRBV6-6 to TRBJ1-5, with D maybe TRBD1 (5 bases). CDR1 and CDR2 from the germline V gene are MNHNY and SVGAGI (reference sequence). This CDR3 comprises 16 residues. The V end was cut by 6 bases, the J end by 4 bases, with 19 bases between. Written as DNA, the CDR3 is TGTGCCAGCAGCTCTCTTGGGGCAGGTGGGAATCAGCCCCAGCATTTT. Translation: CASSSLGAGGNQPQHF.

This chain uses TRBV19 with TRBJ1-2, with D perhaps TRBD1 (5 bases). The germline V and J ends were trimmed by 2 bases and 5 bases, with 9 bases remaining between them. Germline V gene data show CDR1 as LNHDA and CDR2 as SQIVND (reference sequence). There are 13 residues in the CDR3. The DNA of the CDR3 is TGTGCCAGTAGTATATCGACAGAATATGGCTACACCTTC. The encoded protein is CASSISTEYGYTF.

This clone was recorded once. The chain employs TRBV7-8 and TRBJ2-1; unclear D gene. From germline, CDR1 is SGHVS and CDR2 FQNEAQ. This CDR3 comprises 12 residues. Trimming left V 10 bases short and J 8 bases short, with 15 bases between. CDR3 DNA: TGTGCCACCCGAGTCGTTGGCGATGAGCAGTTCTTC. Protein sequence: CATRVVGDEQFF.

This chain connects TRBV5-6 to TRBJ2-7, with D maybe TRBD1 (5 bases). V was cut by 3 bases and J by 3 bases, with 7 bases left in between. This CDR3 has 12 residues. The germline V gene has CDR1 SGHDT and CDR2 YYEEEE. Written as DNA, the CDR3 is TGTGCCAGCAGCTCTACAGGCTACGAGCAGTACTTC. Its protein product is CASSSTGYEQYF.

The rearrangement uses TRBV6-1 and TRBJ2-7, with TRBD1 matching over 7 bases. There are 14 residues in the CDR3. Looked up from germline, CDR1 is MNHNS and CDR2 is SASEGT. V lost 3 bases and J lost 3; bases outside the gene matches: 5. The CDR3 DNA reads TGTGCCAGCAGTGAGGGGGACAGATTCTACGAGCAGTACTTC. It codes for CASSEGDRFYEQYF.

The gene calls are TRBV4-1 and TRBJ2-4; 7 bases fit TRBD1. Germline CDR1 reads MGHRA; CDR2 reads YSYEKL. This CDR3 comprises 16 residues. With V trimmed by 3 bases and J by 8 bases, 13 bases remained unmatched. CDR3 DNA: TGCGCCAGCAGCCATCAAACGGGCAGGGGGTTGGACATTCAGTACTTC. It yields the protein CASSHQTGRGLDIQYF.

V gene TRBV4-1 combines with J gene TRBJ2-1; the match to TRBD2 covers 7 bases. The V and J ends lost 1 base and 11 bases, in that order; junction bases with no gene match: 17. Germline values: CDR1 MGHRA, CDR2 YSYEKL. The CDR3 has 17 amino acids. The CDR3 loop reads CASSQVASGGLTRQQFF. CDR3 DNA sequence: TGCGCCAGCAGCCAAGTGGCTAGCGGAGGCCTAACCCGACAGCAGTTCTTC.

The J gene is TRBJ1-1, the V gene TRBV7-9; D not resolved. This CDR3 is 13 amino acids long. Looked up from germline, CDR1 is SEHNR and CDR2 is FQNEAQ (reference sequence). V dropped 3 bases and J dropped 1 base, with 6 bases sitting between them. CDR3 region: CASSFNRNTEAFF. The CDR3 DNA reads TGTGCCAGCAGCTTCAACAGGAACACTGAAGCTTTCTTT.

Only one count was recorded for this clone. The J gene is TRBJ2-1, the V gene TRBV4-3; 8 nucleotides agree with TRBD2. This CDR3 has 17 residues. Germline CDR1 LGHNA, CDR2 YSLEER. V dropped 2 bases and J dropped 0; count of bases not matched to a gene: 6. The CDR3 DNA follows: TGCGCCAGCAGCCAAAACCCTACTAGCGGCTCCTACAATGAGCAGTTCTTC. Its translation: CASSQNPTSGSYNEQFF.

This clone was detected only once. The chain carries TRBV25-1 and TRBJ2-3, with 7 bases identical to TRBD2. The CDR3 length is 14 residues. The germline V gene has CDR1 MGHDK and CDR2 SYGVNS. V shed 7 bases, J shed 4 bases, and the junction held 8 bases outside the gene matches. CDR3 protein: CASKDGGGPDTQYF. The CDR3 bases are TGTGCCAGCAAGGACGGCGGGGGTCCAGATACGCAGTATTTT.